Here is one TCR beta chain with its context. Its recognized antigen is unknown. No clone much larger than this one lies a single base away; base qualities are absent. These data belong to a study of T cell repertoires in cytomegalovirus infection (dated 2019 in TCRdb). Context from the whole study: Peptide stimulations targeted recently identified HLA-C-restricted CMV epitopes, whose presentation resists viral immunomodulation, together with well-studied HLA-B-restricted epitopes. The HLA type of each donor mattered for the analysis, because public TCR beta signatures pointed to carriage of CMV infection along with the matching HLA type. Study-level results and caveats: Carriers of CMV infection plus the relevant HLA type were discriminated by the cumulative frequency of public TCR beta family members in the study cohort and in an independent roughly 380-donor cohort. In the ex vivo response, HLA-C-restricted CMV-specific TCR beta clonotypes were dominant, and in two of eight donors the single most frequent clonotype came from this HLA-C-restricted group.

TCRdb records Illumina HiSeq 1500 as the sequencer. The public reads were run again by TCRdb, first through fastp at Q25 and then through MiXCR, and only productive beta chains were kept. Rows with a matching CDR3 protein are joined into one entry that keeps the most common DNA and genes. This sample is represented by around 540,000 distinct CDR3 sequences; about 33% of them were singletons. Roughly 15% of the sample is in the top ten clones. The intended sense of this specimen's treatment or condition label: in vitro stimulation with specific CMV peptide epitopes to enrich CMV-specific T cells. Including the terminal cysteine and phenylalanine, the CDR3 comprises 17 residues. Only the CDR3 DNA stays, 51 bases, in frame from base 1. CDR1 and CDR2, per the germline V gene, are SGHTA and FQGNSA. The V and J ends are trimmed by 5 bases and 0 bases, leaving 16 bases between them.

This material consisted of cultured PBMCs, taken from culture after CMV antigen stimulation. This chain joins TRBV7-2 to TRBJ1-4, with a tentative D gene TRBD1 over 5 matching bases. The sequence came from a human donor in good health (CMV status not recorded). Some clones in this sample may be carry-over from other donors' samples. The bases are TGTGCCAGCAGCCCCCGGGGCTACCCTACAACTAATGAAAAACTGTTTTTT. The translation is CASSPRGYPTTNEKLFF.